These T cell receptor beta chains were read from a single sample in a study of T-cell memory formation after mild COVID-19. TCRdb passed the 5' RACE reads through MiXCR, listing each CDR3 protein once. The table records roughly 580,000 distinct CDR3 sequences, approximately 19% of them present only once. Sequencing was carried out using PBMCs or a T cell subset sorted from them (not recorded which). The receptors come from an adult woman who had mild COVID-19 (a few samples of this study predate the infection). Cell type and time point are not known. CDR3s include the opening cysteine and the closing phenylalanine or tryptophan. The order of the fields is D gene, clone size, J gene, V gene, CDR3 length, CDR3 DNA, CDR3 protein. The D gene is left open where the match is weak. The size of a clone is reported for some rows only, either as once, few or many, or as a class for expanded clones.

D: TRBD2; size: few; J: TRBJ2-1; V: TRBV12-3/TRBV12-4; length: 15; DNA: TGTGCCAGCACGCGGGGGGGTAGCTCCTACAATGAGCAGTTCTTC; CDR3: CASTRGGSSYNEQFF
D: -; size: few; J: TRBJ2-5; V: TRBV7-2; length: 12; DNA: TGTGCCAGCAGCTCCCCACCTGGGACCCAGTACTTC; CDR3: CASSSPPGTQYF
D: -; size: -; J: TRBJ1-6; V: TRBV28; length: 14; DNA: TGTGCCACCCGTGCGTCGCAGGATAATTCACCCCTCCACTTT; CDR3: CATRASQDNSPLHF
D: -; size: few; J: TRBJ1-1; V: TRBV5-6; length: 14; DNA: TGTGCCAGCAGCTTGTTCGGGCGCGTGGCTGAAGCTTTCTTT; CDR3: CASSLFGRVAEAFF
D: TRBD1; size: -; J: TRBJ2-7; V: TRBV11-3; length: 16; DNA: TGTGCCAGCAGCTTAGATCCAGGGACAGGTTACTACGAGCAGTACTTC; CDR3: CASSLDPGTGYYEQYF
D: -; size: once; J: TRBJ1-1; V: TRBV4-1; length: 15; DNA: TGCGCCAGCAGCCAACCTGTAACAGGGCCGGGTGAAGCTTTCTTT; CDR3: CASSQPVTGPGEAFF
D: -; size: few; J: TRBJ2-2; V: TRBV27; length: 18; DNA: TGTGCCAGCAGTTTATCCCTTCCTCGGGAATTGAACACCGGGGAGCTGTTTTTT; CDR3: CASSLSLPRELNTGELFF
D: TRBD2; size: -; J: TRBJ2-1; V: TRBV7-9; length: 15; DNA: TGTGCCAGCAGCCTTGACTCGGGGGGGTACAATGAGCAGTTCTTC; CDR3: CASSLDSGGYNEQFF
D: TRBD1; size: -; J: TRBJ1-1; V: TRBV7-2; length: 14; DNA: TGTGCCAGCAGCCCCACCTTGACAGGGCAACGAGCTTTCTTT; CDR3: CASSPTLTGQRAFF
D: -; size: few; J: TRBJ2-3; V: TRBV15; length: 15; DNA: TGTGCCACCAGCGGCCAGGGGACTAGCACAGATACGCAGTATTTT; CDR3: CATSGQGTSTDTQYF
D: -; size: few; J: TRBJ2-3; V: TRBV7-2; length: 17; DNA: TGTGCCAGCAGCTTCGGTTTTACAGGGCGGGGCACAGATACGCAGTATTTT; CDR3: CASSFGFTGRGTDTQYF
D: TRBD1; size: -; J: TRBJ2-1; V: TRBV12-3/TRBV12-4; length: 17; DNA: TGTGCCAGCATTGGGACAGGCCTTTTTATGCCCTACAATGAGCAGTTCTTC; CDR3: CASIGTGLFMPYNEQFF
D: TRBD1; size: few; J: TRBJ1-6; V: TRBV7-3; length: 15; DNA: TGTGCCAGCAGCTCCGACAGGGGCTATAATTCACCCCTCCACTTT; CDR3: CASSSDRGYNSPLHF